Listed below are T cell receptor beta chains from one sample, sequenced in a study of neurological immune-mediated disorders. Each CDR3 protein is one row after TCRdb ran MiXCR on the 5' RACE reads. The table records about 120,000 distinct CDR3 sequences, more than 2.5% of them present only once. The source material was PBMCs. These receptors originate from a woman aged 25 to 45 with multiple sclerosis. Each CDR3 is given with its conserved first and last residue. The D gene is left open where the match is weak. Expanded clones get a size class; other rows say once, few or many, or leave the size out.

d_call clone_size j_call v_call cdr3_aa cdr3_nt
TRBD2 many TRBJ2-7 TRBV25-1 CASSVTGTSVYEQYF TGTGCCAGCAGTGTCACCGGGACTAGCGTCTACGAGCAGTACTTC
- many TRBJ2-7 TRBV4-3 CASSQEPRYEQYF TGCGCCAGCAGCCAAGAGCCTCGATACGAGCAGTACTTC
- few TRBJ1-2 TRBV7-9 CASTTGGAGYTF TGTGCCAGCACCACTGGGGGGGCTGGCTACACCTTC
- many TRBJ2-7 TRBV9 CASSATPGVGYEQYF TGTGCCAGCAGCGCAACCCCGGGGGTAGGCTACGAGCAGTACTTC
TRBD1 many TRBJ2-1 TRBV7-9 CASSIRQGRSYNEQFF TGTGCCAGCAGCATAAGACAGGGACGCTCCTACAATGAGCAGTTCTTC
- many TRBJ1-1 TRBV12-3/TRBV12-4 CASRKTTANMNTEAFF TGTGCCAGCAGAAAGACGACGGCGAACATGAACACTGAAGCTTTCTTT
TRBD2 few TRBJ2-1 TRBV12-3/TRBV12-4 CASRTSGRANEQFF TGTGCCAGCAGGACTAGCGGGAGGGCCAATGAGCAGTTCTTC
- many TRBJ2-1 TRBV13 CASRPGAAGNEQFF TGTGCCAGCAGGCCGGGGGCAGCGGGCAATGAGCAGTTCTTC
- many TRBJ1-4 TRBV20-1 CSAKTSSAGEKLFF TGCAGTGCAAAGACCTCCTCCGCGGGTGAAAAACTGTTTTTT
- many TRBJ2-1 TRBV14 CASSQDRGIGSRQFF TGTGCCAGCAGCCAAGACCGGGGAATCGGGTCCCGGCAGTTCTTC
TRBD1 - TRBJ2-1 TRBV5-1 CASKWTGANEQFF TGCGCCAGCAAGTGGACAGGGGCAAATGAGCAGTTCTTC
TRBD1 many TRBJ2-2 TRBV7-2 CASRLPGTGPTGELFF TGTGCCAGCAGGCTTCCCGGGACAGGCCCCACCGGGGAGCTGTTTTTT
TRBD1 many TRBJ1-5 TRBV20-1 CSAETGVEPQHF TGCAGTGCTGAGACAGGGGTTGAGCCCCAGCATTTT
- many TRBJ2-3 TRBV7-8 CASSLLTTDTDTQYF TGTGCCAGCAGCTTATTAACTACAGACACAGATACGCAGTATTTT
- many TRBJ2-3 TRBV7-2 CASSFVGLRGGFTDTQYF TGTGCCAGCAGCTTTGTCGGCCTTCGAGGGGGGTTCACAGATACGCAGTATTTT
- many TRBJ1-1 TRBV2 CASNDRTTNTEAFF TGTGCCAGCAACGACCGAACAACGAACACTGAAGCTTTCTTT
- - TRBJ2-5 TRBV7-6 CASSFQSRETQYF TGTGCCAGCAGCTTCCAGTCACGGGAGACCCAGTACTTC
- many TRBJ2-2 TRBV6-2/TRBV6-3 CASSTEYTGELFF TGTGCCAGCAGTACGGAGTACACCGGGGAGCTGTTTTTT
TRBD1 many TRBJ2-7 TRBV20-1 CSALLGTEPYEQYF TGCAGTGCCCTGTTAGGGACAGAGCCCTACGAGCAGTACTTC
- - TRBJ2-2 TRBV19 CASSKGPGSTGELFF TGTGCCAGTAGTAAGGGGCCAGGGTCCACCGGGGAGCTGTTTTTT
TRBD2 many TRBJ2-3 TRBV5-1 CASCGTSRITDTQYF TGCGCCAGCTGCGGGACTAGCCGCATCACAGATACGCAGTATTTT
TRBD1 many TRBJ1-2 TRBV12-3/TRBV12-4 CASGKTGGYGYTF TGTGCCAGCGGGAAGACAGGGGGTTATGGCTACACCTTC
- many TRBJ1-2 TRBV6-2/TRBV6-3 CASTLTQEGTYGYTF TGTGCCAGCACCCTAACCCAGGAGGGGACCTATGGCTACACCTTC
- few TRBJ2-7 TRBV20-1 CSAAPGASSYEQYF TGCAGTGCAGCTCCAGGGGCTAGCTCCTACGAGCAGTACTTC
TRBD2 many TRBJ2-3 TRBV24-1 CATSDPKAGGAWTQYF TGTGCCACCAGTGACCCGAAAGCGGGAGGTGCGTGGACGCAGTATTTT
- many TRBJ2-1 TRBV6-6 CASISGTEHNEQFF TGTGCCAGCATCTCCGGGACCGAACACAATGAGCAGTTCTTC
TRBD2 few TRBJ2-1 TRBV7-6 CASSKTGLAGGLNEQFF TGTGCCAGCAGCAAGACGGGGCTAGCGGGGGGGTTAAATGAGCAGTTCTTC
TRBD1 many TRBJ2-7 TRBV5-1 CASSLSPGTGGHYEQYF TGCGCCAGCAGCTTAAGCCCCGGGACAGGGGGCCACTACGAGCAGTACTTC
TRBD2 many TRBJ2-5 TRBV10-3 CAISDGPSGRETQYF TGTGCCATCAGTGACGGCCCTAGCGGGAGGGAGACCCAGTACTTC
TRBD2 many TRBJ2-7 TRBV20-1 CSAPTSGRAGPYEQYF TGCAGTGCCCCGACTAGCGGGAGGGCCGGTCCCTACGAGCAGTACTTC
- many TRBJ1-2 TRBV6-5 CASSSLEGVGYGYTF TGTGCCAGCAGTTCCCTCGAAGGGGTGGGTTATGGCTACACCTTC
TRBD2 many TRBJ2-7 TRBV6-2/TRBV6-3 CASSYLPGLVSLYEQYF TGTGCCAGCAGTTATCTTCCGGGACTAGTCTCCCTCTACGAGCAGTACTTC
- many TRBJ2-7 TRBV20-1 CSARRGPYEQYF TGCAGTGCTAGAAGGGGTCCCTACGAGCAGTACTTC
- many TRBJ2-1 TRBV10-3 CAISDLASNNEQFF TGTGCCATCAGTGACTTAGCCTCCAACAATGAGCAGTTCTTC
- many TRBJ1-4 TRBV20-1 CSARDDGVNEKLFF TGCAGTGCTAGGGACGACGGAGTTAATGAAAAACTGTTTTTT
- - TRBJ2-5 TRBV7-2 CASSTQGTQYF TGTGCCAGCAGCACTCAAGGGACCCAGTACTTC
TRBD2 - TRBJ2-1 TRBV20-1 CSANWGGDEQFF TGCAGTGCTAATTGGGGGGGGGATGAGCAGTTCTTC
- many TRBJ1-1 TRBV7-9 CASSFSDTEAFF TGTGCCAGCAGCTTTTCCGACACTGAAGCTTTCTTT
- many TRBJ2-1 TRBV19 CASSFWGDEQFF TGTGCCAGTAGTTTTTGGGGGGATGAGCAGTTCTTC
- many TRBJ2-4 TRBV5-6 CASSYGTKNIQYF TGTGCCAGCAGCTATGGGACCAAAAACATTCAGTACTTC